This record looks at one T cell receptor (beta chain) sequence and its context. Its antigen remains unknown. This specimen comes from a study of vaccination effects on CD4 cells after COVID-19. The wider study: Either the mRNA-1273 or the BNT162b2 vaccine was given to participants as two doses. Study-wide results and caveats: Whether induced by infection or by vaccine, clones showed marked clonal contraction late after vaccination.

Viral peptide pools were used in the ViraFEST assay to expand antigen-specific CD4+ T cells, and sequencing came afterward. Cells that had been cultured for roughly 9 days were the source of isolated CD4+ T cells. PCR-confirmed SARS-CoV-2 infection occurred in the person between March and December 2020. Serving as the negative control culture was a pool of HIV-1 Nef peptides. Half-medium replacement with IL-2 medium occurred on days 3 and 7. Germline V CDR1 and CDR2: SGHAT, FQDESV (reference sequence). V was trimmed by 5 bases and J by 4 bases, leaving 12 bases between them. The CDR3 contains 14 residues. Sequencing was performed with immunoSEQ multiplex PCR; in TCRdb, only in-frame clones are kept and a portion is missing. The sample yields roughly 57,000 clones, more than 75% seen once.

This TCR was recovered from a human donor who had a prior SARS-CoV-2 infection. The rearrangement joins TRBV11-1 to TRBJ2-1, with D uncertain. This specimen was CD4+ T cells from PBMCs cultured with HIV peptides, taken before COVID-19 vaccination. The sample's subset: HIV-1 Nef peptide pool negative control/reference culture. The CDR3 protein is CASSTSTLYNEQFF. CDR3 coding DNA: TGTGCCAGCAGCACAAGCACCCTTTACAATGAGCAGTTCTTC.